These 6 T cell receptor beta chains came from one sample sequenced in a study of blood T cell repertoires in COVID-19. Sequenced by immunoSEQ multiplex PCR; TCRdb stores in-frame clones only, minus some. Of hundreds of thousands of clones in the sample, around nine tenths were seen once. Source material: peripheral blood. Every receptor here comes from a man in his 60s who had recovered from COVID-19.

V is TRBV6-1 and J is TRBJ1-1; 8 positions agree with TRBD1. The germline CDR1 and CDR2 sequences are MNHNS and SASEGT. Trimming at V came to 2 bases and at J to 10 bases, leaving 6 bases not matched to a gene. This CDR3 is 13 amino acids long. The CDR3 is CASSERTGIGAFF. CDR3 sequence (DNA): TGTGCCAGCAGTGAAAGGACAGGGATTGGAGCTTTCTTT.

CDR3 residues: CASRDRASSEQYF. The CDR3, as DNA: TGTGCCAGCAGGGACAGGGCTAGTTCTGAGCAGTACTTC. The V call is TRBV27, the J call TRBJ2-7; 8 bases are a match to TRBD1. The CDR3 loop spans 13 amino acids. The germline CDR1 and CDR2 sequences are MNHEY and SMNVEV (reference sequence). J gave up 7 bases and V 6 bases, and 8 bases lay outside the gene matches.

V gene TRBV28 combines with J gene TRBJ2-5; 11 bases fit TRBD1. V shed 8 bases and J 2 bases; nucleotides not matched to a gene: 1. This CDR3 contains 13 residues. Germline V lookup: CDR1 MDHEN, CDR2 SYDVKM. The CDR3 sequence is CASGTGGQETQYF. The CDR3 DNA reads as TGTGCCAGCGGGACAGGGGGTCAAGAGACCCAGTACTTC.

V is TRBV5-4 and J is TRBJ2-2; TRBD2 agrees at 8 bases. Germline V gives CDR1 SGHNT, CDR2 YYREEE (reference sequence). V lost 3 bases, J lost 1 base, and 2 bases stayed unmatched. The CDR3 length is 15 residues. CDR3 bases: TGTGCCAGCAGCTCGGGACTAGTGAACACCGGGGAGCTGTTTTTT. The encoded protein is CASSSGLVNTGELFF.

The genes are TRBV7-2 and TRBJ2-7; TRBD1 aligns across 7 bases. The CDR3 has 16 residues. V was clipped by 5 bases and J by 0 bases; unmatched bases: 10. The V gene's germline CDR1 is SGHTA and CDR2 FQGNSA. This CDR3 reads CASSGRQGAGSYEQYF. The CDR3 DNA sequence: TGTGCCAGCAGCGGTAGACAGGGCGCGGGCTCCTACGAGCAGTACTTC.

The chain carries TRBV13 and TRBJ2-7, with D unresolved. The CDR3 has 13 residues. Per germline, CDR1 PRHDT and CDR2 FYEKMQ (reference sequence). The V and J ends lost 4 bases and 6 bases respectively, with 13 bases between them. The CDR3 nucleotides are TGTGCCAGCAGCTCCCGACGCACGGGCGAGCAGTACTTC. Protein product: CASSSRRTGEQYF. Using reference TRBV13 and TRBJ2-7 for the parts outside the CDR3, the full variable domain is AAGVIQSPRHLIKEKRETATLKCYPIPRHDTVYWYQQGPGQDPQFLISFYEKMQSDKGSIPDRFSAQQFSDYHSELNMSSLELGDSALYFCASSSRRTGEQYFGPGTRLTVT.